This is a list of T cell receptor beta chains from one sample in a study of blood T cell repertoires in COVID-19. Profiling relied on immunoSEQ multiplex PCR, and the TCRdb table lists in-frame clones only, not all of them. The sample lists about 470,000 clones; 75% to 90% were seen once. What was sequenced was PBMCs or T cells enriched from blood (not recorded which). These receptors were obtained from a woman in her late teens or twenties who had recovered from COVID-19. Both conserved end residues are part of each CDR3. D genes are given only for firm matches. Size is omitted from some rows. Given values are once, few, many or a class for expanded clones.

-,TRBJ1-2,-,TRBV7-9,CASSPQEFYGYTF,TGTGCCAGCAGCCCACAGGAGTTCTATGGCTACACCTTC
-,TRBJ2-3,TRBD2,TRBV6-6,CASSLFGTSGGTDTQYF,TGTGCCAGCAGTCTCTTTGGGACTAGCGGGGGCACAGATACGCAGTATTTT
-,TRBJ1-1,-,TRBV28,CASSSGGARTEAFF,TGTGCCAGCAGCTCCGGCGGGGCGAGGACTGAAGCTTTCTTT
once,TRBJ1-2,-,TRBV7-2,CASSLAPQGNYGYTF,TGTGCCAGCAGCTTAGCCCCACAGGGTAACTATGGCTACACCTTC
-,TRBJ1-2,-,TRBV5-1,CASSSSTITGVTF,TGCGCCAGCAGCTCTTCGACAATTACAGGCGTCACCTTC
-,TRBJ2-1,-,TRBV24-1,CATSDLSSSYNEQFF,TGTGCCACCAGTGATTTAAGTAGCTCCTACAATGAGCAGTTCTTC
once,TRBJ2-1,-,TRBV7-2,CASSLDFRSANEQFF,TGTGCCAGCAGCTTGGACTTCCGGTCGGCCAATGAGCAGTTCTTC
-,TRBJ1-4,TRBD1,TRBV7-2,CASSLDRGNEKLFF,TGTGCCAGCAGCTTGGACAGGGGCAATGAAAAACTGTTTTTT
-,TRBJ1-3,-,TRBV25-1,CASSDGRGSGNTIYF,TGTGCCAGCAGTGATGGTCGGGGCTCTGGAAACACCATATATTTT
-,TRBJ2-7,-,TRBV7-2,CASSTTPSSYEQYF,TGTGCCAGCAGCACCACCCCTAGCTCCTACGAGCAGTACTTC
-,TRBJ1-2,-,TRBV30,CACEVQGIYGYTF,TGTGCCTGCGAGGTTCAGGGGATCTATGGCTACACCTTC
-,TRBJ2-7,TRBD2,TRBV7-2,CASSQGLGVYEQYF,TGTGCCAGCAGCCAGGGACTAGGAGTCTACGAGCAGTACTTC
-,TRBJ1-2,TRBD1,TRBV15,CATQPGQGVYTF,TGTGCCACCCAGCCGGGACAGGGGGTCTACACCTTC
-,TRBJ1-1,-,TRBV12-3/TRBV12-4,CASSLEVATEAFF,TGTGCCAGCAGTTTAGAGGTAGCGACTGAAGCTTTCTTT
-,TRBJ2-5,-,TRBV28,CASSFVEGQETQYF,TGTGCCAGCAGTTTCGTAGAGGGCCAAGAGACCCAGTACTTC
-,TRBJ2-5,TRBD2,TRBV30,CAWTRGGAGETQYF,TGTGCCTGGACTCGCGGGGGGGCCGGAGAGACCCAGTACTTC
-,TRBJ1-3,TRBD1,TRBV5-1,CASSPVTGGSGNTIYF,TGCGCCAGCAGCCCGGTGACAGGGGGCTCTGGAAACACCATATATTTT
once,TRBJ1-6,-,TRBV4-1,CASSQVQGRSPLHF,TGCGCCAGCAGCCAAGTACAGGGAAGATCACCCCTCCACTTT
few,TRBJ2-7,-,TRBV10-1,CASSESAGSYEQYF,TGCGCCAGCAGTGAGTCGGCAGGCTCCTACGAGCAGTACTTC
-,TRBJ2-1,TRBD1,TRBV2,CASSAPPGQGFF,TGTGCCAGCAGTGCCCCTCCGGGACAGGGGTTCTTC
-,TRBJ2-7,-,TRBV28,CASRHRDAGAYEQYF,TGTGCCAGCAGGCACCGGGACGCAGGGGCCTACGAGCAGTACTTC
-,TRBJ2-5,TRBD2,TRBV29-1,CSVVSGGQKETQYF,TGCAGCGTTGTGAGCGGGGGGCAAAAAGAGACCCAGTACTTC
-,TRBJ2-7,-,TRBV7-9,CASSSSRYEQYF,TGTGCCAGCAGCTCTTCCAGATACGAGCAGTACTTC
-,TRBJ2-7,-,TRBV30,CAWSGTGRDYEQYF,TGTGCCTGGAGTGGAACAGGGAGGGACTACGAGCAGTACTTC
-,TRBJ2-3,-,TRBV5-8,CASSFAVSTDTQYF,TGTGCCAGCAGTTTCGCAGTGAGCACAGATACGCAGTATTTT
-,TRBJ1-2,TRBD1,TRBV6-5,CASSSYRGGGDGYTF,TGTGCCAGCAGTTCCTATCGAGGGGGCGGTGATGGCTACACCTTC
once,TRBJ2-1,-,TRBV27,CASSLPSSSEQFF,TGTGCCAGCAGTTTACCCAGTTCAAGTGAGCAGTTCTTC
-,TRBJ2-3,TRBD2,TRBV5-4,CASSSAGGGLSTDTQYF,TGTGCCAGCAGCTCCGCGGGGGGCGGACTAAGCACAGATACGCAGTATTTT
-,TRBJ2-1,TRBD2,TRBV5-4,CASSQQTGGGNHEQFF,TGTGCCAGCAGCCAACAGACCGGCGGGGGGAACCATGAGCAGTTCTTC
-,TRBJ1-3,-,TRBV7-2,CASSSTGGNSGNTIYF,TGTGCCAGCAGCTCGACGGGGGGAAACTCTGGAAACACCATATATTTT
once,TRBJ2-7,TRBD2,TRBV7-9,CASSSIAGAYEQYF,TGTGCCAGCAGCTCTATAGCGGGAGCCTACGAGCAGTACTTC
-,TRBJ1-3,-,TRBV5-6,CASSRYGNTIYF,TGTGCCAGCAGCCGCTACGGAAACACCATATATTTT
once,TRBJ1-2,-,TRBV2,CASDSTGGGYGYTF,TGTGCCAGCGATTCGACCGGTGGCGGCTATGGCTACACCTTC
-,TRBJ2-1,-,TRBV24-1,CATSEASFGESNEQFF,TGTGCCACCAGTGAAGCTAGCTTTGGGGAATCCAATGAGCAGTTCTTC
-,TRBJ1-4,-,TRBV5-1,CASSLTGTPNEKLFF,TGCGCCAGCAGTCTAACCGGGACACCTAATGAAAAACTGTTTTTT
-,TRBJ2-5,TRBD1,TRBV10-3,CAAGGQGQETQYF,TGTGCCGCGGGGGGACAGGGGCAAGAGACCCAGTACTTC
-,TRBJ1-6,TRBD1,TRBV5-1,CASSGIGQGSVNSPLHF,TGCGCCAGCAGCGGGATCGGACAGGGGAGTGTTAATTCACCCCTCCACTTT
-,TRBJ2-1,TRBD2,TRBV2,CASSISGGWNEQFF,TGTGCCAGCAGTATTAGCGGGGGATGGAATGAGCAGTTCTTC
-,TRBJ2-5,TRBD1,TRBV13,CASSLGRQGEETQYF,TGTGCCAGCAGCTTAGGCCGACAGGGCGAAGAGACCCAGTACTTC
-,TRBJ1-6,TRBD1,TRBV23-1,CASSHRGTGTGFNSPLHF,TGCGCCAGCAGTCACCGAGGGACAGGGACGGGATTTAATTCACCCCTCCACTTT
-,TRBJ2-2,-,TRBV19,CASSIAGVSSGELFF,TGTGCCAGTAGTATAGCGGGGGTATCGTCCGGGGAGCTGTTTTTT
-,TRBJ1-2,TRBD1,TRBV15,CATSREQGGNYGYTF,TGTGCCACCAGCAGAGAACAGGGGGGGAACTATGGCTACACCTTC
many,TRBJ1-2,TRBD1,TRBV5-4,CASSLPQGAEGYTF,TGTGCCAGCAGCTTGCCCCAGGGGGCGGAAGGCTACACCTTC
once,TRBJ1-5,TRBD1,TRBV19,CASSIDGQGVGQPQHF,TGTGCCAGTAGTATAGATGGCCAGGGGGTCGGTCAGCCCCAGCATTTT
-,TRBJ1-1,-,TRBV30,CAWSAGTGSFAEAFF,TGTGCCTGGAGCGCCGGAACAGGATCTTTCGCTGAAGCTTTCTTT
-,TRBJ2-7,TRBD2,TRBV9,CASSVGAGRAYEQYF,TGTGCCAGCAGCGTAGGGGCAGGGAGGGCCTACGAGCAGTACTTC
-,TRBJ2-6,-,TRBV2,CASSEASWANVLTF,TGTGCCAGCAGTGAAGCATCCTGGGCCAACGTCCTGACTTTC
-,TRBJ2-2,TRBD1,TRBV10-3,CAIGNRGPGELFF,TGTGCCATCGGCAACAGGGGGCCCGGGGAGCTGTTTTTT
-,TRBJ1-1,TRBD1,TRBV2,CASSEWDSLNTEAFF,TGTGCCAGCAGTGAATGGGACAGTCTGAACACTGAAGCTTTCTTT